A single sample is the source of the 2 T cell receptor beta chains below, sequenced in a study of shared clonotypes between healthy human individuals. TCRdb keeps only in-frame clones here, not all; method: immunoSEQ multiplex PCR. Of a few hundred thousand clones listed, 70% to 85% are singletons. The sequencing sample was made of PBMCs. The receptors originated from a woman between 35 and 50 years old in good health. Some clones in this sample may be carry-over from other donors' samples.

The chain carries TRBV27 and TRBJ2-1; possible D gene TRBD2, 6 bases. Germline assignment: CDR1 MNHEY and CDR2 SMNVEV (reference sequence). The CDR3 is 14 amino acids. The V end was cut by 6 bases, the J end by 8 bases, with 17 bases between. As DNA, the CDR3 is TGTGCCAGCAGGGTTCGACTAGGATTAGATGAGCAGTTCTTC. Its translation: CASRVRLGLDEQFF.

This chain links TRBV29-1 with TRBJ2-3, with TRBD1 identical over 7 bases. Unmatched junction bases numbered 8, after V lost 6 bases and J lost 2 bases. The CDR3 is 14 residues long. Germline V lookup: CDR1 SQVTM, CDR2 ANQGSEA. CDR3 DNA sequence: TGCAGCGTCGCCCCGGGACAGTACACAGATACGCAGTATTTT. Translation: CSVAPGQYTDTQYF.